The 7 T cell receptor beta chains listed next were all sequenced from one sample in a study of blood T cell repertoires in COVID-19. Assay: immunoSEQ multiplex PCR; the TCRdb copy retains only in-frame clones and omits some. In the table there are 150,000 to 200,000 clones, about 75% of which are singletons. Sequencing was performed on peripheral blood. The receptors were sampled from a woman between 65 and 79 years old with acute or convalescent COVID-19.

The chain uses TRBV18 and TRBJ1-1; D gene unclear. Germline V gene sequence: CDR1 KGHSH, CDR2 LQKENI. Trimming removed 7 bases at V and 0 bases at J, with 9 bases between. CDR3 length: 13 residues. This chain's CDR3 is CASFPSLNTEAFF. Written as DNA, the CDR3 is TGTGCCAGCTTTCCTAGTCTGAACACTGAAGCTTTCTTT.

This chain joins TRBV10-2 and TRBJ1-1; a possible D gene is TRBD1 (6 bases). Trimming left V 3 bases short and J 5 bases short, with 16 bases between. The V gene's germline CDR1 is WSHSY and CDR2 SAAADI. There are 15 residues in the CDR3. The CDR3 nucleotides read TGCGCCAGCAGTGATGGGTCCGGTGGGACAACTGAAGCTTTCTTT. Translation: CASSDGSGGTTEAFF.

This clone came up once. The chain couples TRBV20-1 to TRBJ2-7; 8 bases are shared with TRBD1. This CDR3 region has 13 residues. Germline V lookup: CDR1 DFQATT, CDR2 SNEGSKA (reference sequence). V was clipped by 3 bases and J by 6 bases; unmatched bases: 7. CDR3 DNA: TGCAGTGCTAGTTTCAGGGGGCGCCCCGAGCAGTACTTC. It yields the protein CSASFRGRPEQYF.

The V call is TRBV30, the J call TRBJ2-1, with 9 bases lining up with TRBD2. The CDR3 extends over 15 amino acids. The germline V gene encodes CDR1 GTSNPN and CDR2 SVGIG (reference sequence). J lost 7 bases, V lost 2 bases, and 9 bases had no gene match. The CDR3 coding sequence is TGTGCCTGGAGTCGCGGCCTAGCGGGGAATAATGAGCAGTTCTTC. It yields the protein CAWSRGLAGNNEQFF.

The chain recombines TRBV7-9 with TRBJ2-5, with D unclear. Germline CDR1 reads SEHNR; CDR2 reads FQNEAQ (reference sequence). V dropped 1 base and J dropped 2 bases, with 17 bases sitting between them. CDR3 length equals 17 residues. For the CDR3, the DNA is TGTGCCAGCAGCTTAGTCCAAGAAACTCGCGGACAAGAGACCCAGTACTTC. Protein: CASSLVQETRGQETQYF.

The CDR3, as DNA: TGCGCCAGCAGCTCAGCAAGGGGAGGGTTCGCGAATGAAAAACTGTTTTTT. Its protein is CASSSARGGFANEKLFF. The V and J genes are TRBV5-1 and TRBJ1-4, with D perhaps TRBD1 (5 bases). With 3 bases removed from V and 5 bases from J, the gap between germline ends came to 20 bases. The CDR3 runs to 17 residues. CDR1 and CDR2 from the germline V gene are SGHRS and YFSETQ.

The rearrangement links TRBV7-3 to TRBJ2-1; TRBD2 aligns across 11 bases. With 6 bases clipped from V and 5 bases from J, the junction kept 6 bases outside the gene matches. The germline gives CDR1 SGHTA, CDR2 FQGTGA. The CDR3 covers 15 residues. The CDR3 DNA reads TGTGCCAGCAGGGCCGGGACTAGCGGAAACAATGAGCAGTTCTTC. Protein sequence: CASRAGTSGNNEQFF.